The rows below give T cell receptor beta chains drawn from one sample of a study of PD-1 blockade in classical Hodgkin lymphoma. Some clones are missing from TCRdb's copy, which holds only in-frame ones; the method was immunoSEQ multiplex PCR. Of some 7,500 clones in the sample, 60% were seen once. Specimen: CD8+ T cells from blood, collected before the fourth cycle of nivolumab. These receptor sequences come from a human donor with classical Hodgkin lymphoma. Both conserved end residues are part of each CDR3. D genes are given only for firm matches. Rows give clone size only sometimes, using once, few, many, or a class for an expanded clone.

v_gene	d_gene	j_gene	abundance	CDR3nt	CDR3aa
TRBV27	TRBD2	TRBJ2-1	-	TGTGCCAGCAGTTTGGTAGCGGGGGCCGGGACCTACAATGAGCAGTTCTTC	CASSLVAGAGTYNEQFF
TRBV28	-	TRBJ1-3	-	TGTGCCAGCAGTTTAGACATTCTCTCTGGAAACACCATATATTTT	CASSLDILSGNTIYF
TRBV5-1	-	TRBJ1-3	-	TGCGCCAGCAGCTTGGCCAAGGGGGTAGGAAACACCATATATTTT	CASSLAKGVGNTIYF
TRBV7-2	-	TRBJ2-1	-	TGTGCCAGCAGTGAGCGGAGCTCCTACAATGAGCAGTTCTTC	CASSERSSYNEQFF
TRBV13	-	TRBJ2-7	-	TGTGCCAGCAGCCCGCGGGCGGGCGGGATGGCCTACGAGCAGTACTTC	CASSPRAGGMAYEQYF
TRBV28	-	TRBJ2-7	-	TGTGCCAGCAGCCTGACAGACTCCTACGAGCAGTACTTC	CASSLTDSYEQYF
TRBV27	-	TRBJ2-1	-	TGTGCCAGCAGTATCGGAGCGCCCCTGGGGGATGAGCAGTTCTTC	CASSIGAPLGDEQFF
TRBV27	TRBD2	TRBJ2-2	-	TGTGCCAGCAGTCCCGAGGCCGCGGGAGCGGCGGGCGGGGAGCTGTTTTTT	CASSPEAAGAAGGELFF
TRBV5-1	TRBD1	TRBJ1-2	medium-sized	TGCGCCAGCAGCTTGGCGGCTGGGACAGTAGTCTATGGCTACACCTTC	CASSLAAGTVVYGYTF
TRBV7-2	-	TRBJ2-7	-	TGTGCCAGCAGCCCCTCCGGGACATTCTCCTACGAGCAGTACTTC	CASSPSGTFSYEQYF
TRBV9	-	TRBJ2-7	-	TGTGCCAGCAGCGTAGAGGAACAGTACTTC	CASSVEEQYF
TRBV5-6	-	TRBJ1-5	large	TGTGCCAGCAGCCCGGGCGGGGGCAATCAGCCCCAGCATTTT	CASSPGGGNQPQHF
TRBV6-5	TRBD1	TRBJ1-1	-	TGTGCCAGCAGCCGACAGGGTACTGAAGCTTTCTTT	CASSRQGTEAFF
TRBV11-2	-	TRBJ2-7	few	TGTGCCAGCAGCCAGGGCTCACCCGCCTACGAGCAGTACTTC	CASSQGSPAYEQYF
TRBV5-1	TRBD1	TRBJ1-1	-	TGCGCCAGCAGCGGGACAGGGCTGGACACTGAAGCTTTCTTT	CASSGTGLDTEAFF
TRBV5-1	TRBD1	TRBJ2-4	-	TGCGCCAGCAGCTCAGGGGGAGTTGACATTCAGTACTTC	CASSSGGVDIQYF
TRBV4-1	TRBD1	TRBJ2-7	-	TGCGCCAGCAGCCAAGATAAGGACAGGGGTGGCCACGAGCAGTACTTC	CASSQDKDRGGHEQYF
TRBV4-1	-	TRBJ1-2	medium-sized	TGCGCCAGCAGCCAAGCTGTCGGGTCCGGCTACACCTTC	CASSQAVGSGYTF
TRBV27	-	TRBJ1-1	-	TGTGCCAGCACCGCGAGTTGGGGCATGACTGAAGCTTTCTTT	CASTASWGMTEAFF
TRBV15	TRBD2	TRBJ2-7	-	TGTGCCACCAGGCGCGGGGGTGAGGACGAGCAGTACTTC	CATRRGGEDEQYF
TRBV6-1	-	TRBJ2-2	-	TGTGCCAGCAGTGAATTAGTCAGGACCACCGGGGAGCTGTTTTTT	CASSELVRTTGELFF
TRBV27	-	TRBJ2-7	-	TGTGCCAGCAGCCCCAGGAGCGACGGGGGTTACGAGCAGTACTTC	CASSPRSDGGYEQYF
TRBV27	-	TRBJ2-1	few	TGTGCCAGCAGTTTAGGTGGAGGGTCTGCTGAGCAGTTCTTC	CASSLGGGSAEQFF
TRBV11-2	-	TRBJ2-7	-	TGTGCCAGCAGCTTTAGCGGTTGGGGCGAGTTC	CASSFSGWGEF
TRBV10-3	-	TRBJ1-1	-	TGTGCCATCAGTGAGGGGAAACGTTTGGGCACTGAAGCTTTCTTT	CAISEGKRLGTEAFF
TRBV19	TRBD2	TRBJ2-5	medium-sized	TGTGCCAGTAGACCGGGACTAGCGGGGGACCAAGAGACCCAGTACTTC	CASRPGLAGDQETQYF
TRBV11-2	TRBD2	TRBJ2-3	few	TGTGCCAGCAGCCTTAGTGGGCGGACTAGCCGATACACAGATACGCAGTATTTT	CASSLSGRTSRYTDTQYF
TRBV5-1	-	TRBJ1-2	medium-sized	TGCGCCAGCAGCTTGGGACAGGCAAACTATGGCTACACCTTC	CASSLGQANYGYTF
TRBV11-2	TRBD2	TRBJ2-1	few	TGTGCCAGCAGCTCAAGGAGGGAGGGAAACAATGAGCAGTTCTTC	CASSSRREGNNEQFF